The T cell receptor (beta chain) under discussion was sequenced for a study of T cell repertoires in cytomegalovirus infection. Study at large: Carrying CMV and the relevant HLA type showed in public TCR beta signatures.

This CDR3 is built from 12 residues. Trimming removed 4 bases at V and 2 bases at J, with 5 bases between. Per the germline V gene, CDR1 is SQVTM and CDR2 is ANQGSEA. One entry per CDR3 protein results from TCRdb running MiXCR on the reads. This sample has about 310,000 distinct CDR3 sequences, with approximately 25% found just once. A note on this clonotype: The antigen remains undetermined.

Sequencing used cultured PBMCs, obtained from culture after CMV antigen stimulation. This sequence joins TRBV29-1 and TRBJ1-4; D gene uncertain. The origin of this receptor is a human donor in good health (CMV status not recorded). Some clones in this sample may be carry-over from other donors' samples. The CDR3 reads CSVGQTNEKLFF. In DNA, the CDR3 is TGCAGCGTTGGGCAGACTAATGAAAAACTGTTTTTT.